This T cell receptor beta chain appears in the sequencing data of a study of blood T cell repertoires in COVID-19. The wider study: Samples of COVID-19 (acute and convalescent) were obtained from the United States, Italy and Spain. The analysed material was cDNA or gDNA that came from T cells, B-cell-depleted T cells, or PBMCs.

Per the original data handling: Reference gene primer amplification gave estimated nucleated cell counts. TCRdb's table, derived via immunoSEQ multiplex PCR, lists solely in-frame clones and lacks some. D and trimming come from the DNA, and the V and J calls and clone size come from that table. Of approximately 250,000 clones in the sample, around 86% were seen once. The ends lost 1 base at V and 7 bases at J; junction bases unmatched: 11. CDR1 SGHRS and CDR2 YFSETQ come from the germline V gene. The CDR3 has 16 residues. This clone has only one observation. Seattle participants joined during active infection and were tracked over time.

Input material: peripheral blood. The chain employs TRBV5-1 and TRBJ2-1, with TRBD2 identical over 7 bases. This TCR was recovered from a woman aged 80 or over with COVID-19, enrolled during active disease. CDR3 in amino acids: CASSLKSGDSFNEQFF. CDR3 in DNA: TGCGCCAGCAGCTTGAAAAGCGGGGACTCATTTAATGAGCAGTTCTTC. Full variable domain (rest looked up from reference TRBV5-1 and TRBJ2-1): KAGVTQTPRYLIKTRGQQVTLSCSPISGHRSVSWYQQTPGQGLQFLFEYFSETQRNKGNFPGRFSGRQFSNSRSEMNVSTLELGDSALYLCASSLKSGDSFNEQFFGPGTRLTVL.